Sequencing of this T cell receptor beta chain was carried out in a study of blood T cell repertoires in COVID-19. Across the whole study: Acute and convalescent COVID-19 specimens originated in the United States, Italy and Spain. T cells, B-cell-depleted T cells, or PBMCs provided the cDNA or gDNA that served as material.

Original data processing: By means of reference gene primer amplification, nucleated cell counts were estimated. Libraries were prepared by immunoSEQ multiplex PCR; TCRdb keeps only in-frame clonotypes and omits some of them. The V and J calls and clone size come from that table; D and trimming were worked out from the DNA. The sample has 200,000 to 250,000 clones, 88% seen once. V lost 5 bases, J lost 3 bases, and 14 bases stayed unmatched. The CDR3 covers 18 residues. The V gene's germline CDR1 is KGHSH and CDR2 LQKENI. The gene calls are TRBV18 and TRBJ2-5; 11 bases match TRBD2. The clonotype originates from a woman in her sixties or seventies with acute or convalescent COVID-19. The sequenced material came from peripheral blood. CDR3 coding DNA: TGTGCCAGCTCAACAGAACTGAGACTAGCGGGGATTAAAGAGACCCAGTACTTC. Its translation is CASSTELRLAGIKETQYF.